This entry features one TCR beta chain sequence. The antigen remains unidentified. These data come from a study of cytotoxic CD8 clonotypes in ibrutinib-treated CLL. For the study at large: Productive templates per sample averaged roughly 230,000; productive rearrangements, about 89,000. Notes on the study in general: Clonality grew at ibrutinib response; at progression, it decreased back toward baseline.

Some clones are missing from TCRdb's copy, which holds only in-frame ones; the method was immunoSEQ multiplex PCR. The sample lists 250,000 to 350,000 clones; less than 85% were seen once. Germline V gene sequence: CDR1 SGHNT, CDR2 YYREEE (reference sequence). With 4 bases clipped from V and 5 bases from J, the junction kept 7 bases outside the gene matches. The CDR3 extends over 14 amino acids. The V call is TRBV5-4, the J call TRBJ1-1; 8 bases align to TRBD1. The receptor was derived from a human donor with chronic lymphocytic leukemia. The specimen comprised PBMCs, sampled at disease progression, from a patient treated with ibrutinib. The CDR3 sequence: CASSKTGAGTEAFF. In DNA, the CDR3 is TGTGCCAGCAGCAAGACAGGGGCAGGGACTGAAGCTTTCTTT. The whole variable domain, filled in from reference TRBV5-4 and TRBJ1-1, reads ETGVTQSPTHLIKTRGQQVTLRCSSQSGHNTVSWYQQALGQGPQFIFQYYREEENGRGNFPPRFSGLQFPNYSSELNVNALELDDSALYLCASSKTGAGTEAFFGQGTRLTVV.